This T cell receptor (beta chain) was retrieved from a study of CD8+ T cells in alopecia areata. Whole-study results and caveats: With patients, TCR sharing proved less clear than in mice, a difference possibly related to HLA. The study found tofacitinib significantly decreased scalp clonality and expanded CD8+ clones among the top 100.

The sequencing template was cDNA reverse transcribed from extracted RNA. Generated by immunoSEQ multiplex PCR, the TCRdb table keeps only in-frame clones and is missing some. This repertoire shows about 150,000 clones, less than 70% found once; its top ten account for approximately 15%. Stated treatment: oral pan-JAK inhibitor, 5-10 mg twice daily. The CDR3 totals 15 residues. V lost 4 bases and J lost 1; bases outside the gene matches: 4. Germline CDR1 SQVTM, CDR2 ANQGSEA. This clone was picked up a small number of times. The antigen remains unidentified. The V gene is TRBV29-1, the J gene TRBJ2-6, with 7 nucleotides matching TRBD1. The clonotype originates from a human donor with alopecia areata. Sample: CD8+ T cells sorted from blood, taken at week 4, from a patient treated with tofacitinib. CDR3 amino acids: CSVAQGESGANVLTF. In DNA, the CDR3 is TGCAGCGTTGCTCAGGGGGAGTCTGGGGCCAACGTCCTGACTTTC.